This entry is about one T cell receptor beta chain. Indicated treatment: oral pan-JAK inhibitor, 5-10 mg twice daily. Alopecia areata patients had lesional scalp punch biopsies and peripheral blood taken from them. PBMCs served as the source from which CD4+ and CD8+ T cells were sorted. This entry is derived from a study of CD8+ T cells in alopecia areata. Across the study: Percentage of affected scalp area was the basis on which treated patients' severity was scored.

The CDR3 runs to 15 residues. The V end was cut by 4 bases, the J end by 0 bases, with 12 bases between. Germline V gives CDR1 SGHRS, CDR2 YFSETQ. Isolated RNA was reverse transcribed into cDNA used as the sequencing template. Measured with immunoSEQ multiplex PCR; TCRdb has only the in-frame clones, and not every one. Of hundreds of thousands of clones in the sample, over 45% were seen once. The clonotype originates from a human donor with alopecia areata. This material consisted of CD4+ T cells sorted from blood, taken at week 24, from a patient treated with tofacitinib. The rearrangement uses TRBV5-1 and TRBJ2-3, with D tentatively TRBD1 (5 bases). Here the CDR3 DNA reads TGCGCCAGCAGCCACGACAGAACTAGCACAGATACGCAGTATTTT. Its protein product is CASSHDRTSTDTQYF.